The rows below give T cell receptor beta chains drawn from one sample of a study of blood T cell repertoires in COVID-19. Profiling relied on immunoSEQ multiplex PCR, and the TCRdb table lists in-frame clones only, not all of them. This sample has around 250,000 clones, with over 80% found just once. The sample consisted of PBMCs or T cells enriched from blood (not recorded which). The source of these receptors is a woman under 40 with acute COVID-19. CDR3s include the opening cysteine and the closing phenylalanine or tryptophan. The D gene is left open where the match is weak. A clone size is listed for some rows: how often the clone was seen (once, few, many), or a class if it is expanded.

V gene,J gene,clone size,D gene,CDR3 DNA,CDR3 protein
TRBV28,TRBJ2-3,-,TRBD2,TGTGCCACAGACGTAGCGGGGAGCACAGATACGCAGTATTTT,CATDVAGSTDTQYF
TRBV24-1,TRBJ2-2,-,-,TGTGCCACCAGTGATTTGGAGATTACTAAGAACACCGGGGAGCTGTTTTTT,CATSDLEITKNTGELFF
TRBV9,TRBJ2-5,-,-,TGTGCCAGCAGCGTAGGGGGGGTCCAAGAGACCCAGTACTTC,CASSVGGVQETQYF
TRBV15,TRBJ1-1,-,-,TGTGCCACCAGCAGAGATCGGAACACTATGAACACTGAAGCTTTCTTT,CATSRDRNTMNTEAFF
TRBV7-9,TRBJ2-1,-,-,TGTGCCAGCAGCCCGATGGGCGGGTCTAATGAGCAGTTCTTC,CASSPMGGSNEQFF
TRBV2,TRBJ2-7,-,TRBD2,TGTGCCAGCAGAACCGGGACTACAGAGGGGGAGCAGTACTTC,CASRTGTTEGEQYF
TRBV4-1,TRBJ2-1,-,TRBD2,TGCGCCAGCAGCTCAAGTAGCGGGAGCTCCTACAATGAGCAGTTCTTC,CASSSSSGSSYNEQFF
TRBV7-9,TRBJ2-1,-,TRBD2,TGTGCCAGCAGCTTAGTATGGGGGACTAGCGTAAACAATGAGCAGTTCTTC,CASSLVWGTSVNNEQFF
TRBV25-1,TRBJ1-5,-,-,TGTGCCAGCAGTCAATCGGGTTTCTATCAGCCCCAGCATTTT,CASSQSGFYQPQHF
TRBV7-2,TRBJ2-7,-,-,TGTGCCAGCAGCTTATCCCCCGGGTCTTCACTCGAGCAGTACTTC,CASSLSPGSSLEQYF
TRBV7-9,TRBJ2-2,-,TRBD2,TGTGCCAGCAGCCCTCGGACTAGCGGGAGTGTTACCGGGGAGCTGTTTTTT,CASSPRTSGSVTGELFF
TRBV6-5,TRBJ1-1,-,-,TGTGCCAGCAGACAAGTCGGAGCCACTGAAGCTTTCTTT,CASRQVGATEAFF
TRBV11-3,TRBJ2-2,-,-,TGTGCCAGCAGCTTAGGAGCGGGTACCGGGGAGCTGTTTTTT,CASSLGAGTGELFF
TRBV11-2,TRBJ2-3,-,TRBD2,TGTGCCAGCAGCTCGTTGGGACTAGCGGACCGCACAGATACGCAGTATTTT,CASSSLGLADRTDTQYF
TRBV11-2,TRBJ2-1,-,TRBD2,TGTGCCAGCACACCGTCGTGGACTAGCGGGAGTAATGAGCAGTTCTTC,CASTPSWTSGSNEQFF
TRBV7-9,TRBJ2-5,-,-,TGTGCCAGCAGCCCCTCGTGGGCAGAGACCCAGTACTTC,CASSPSWAETQYF
TRBV7-8,TRBJ2-5,once,TRBD2,TGTGCCAGCAGCAGCGGGAGTGGGGAAGAGACCCAGTACTTC,CASSSGSGEETQYF
TRBV19,TRBJ2-1,few,TRBD2,TGTGCCAGTAGAAGTCCCGGGACTAGCGGGAGTTCTGAGCAGTTCTTC,CASRSPGTSGSSEQFF
TRBV27,TRBJ2-7,-,TRBD2,TGTGCCAGCAGTTTAGCGGGAGCCTACGAGCAGTACTTC,CASSLAGAYEQYF
TRBV3-1/TRBV3-2,TRBJ2-3,-,-,TGTGCCAGCAGCGCCAACCTACTAGGCACCTTTCAGTATTTT,CASSANLLGTFQYF
TRBV19,TRBJ1-2,once,-,TGTGCCAGTAGGACAGACTATGGCTACACCTTC,CASRTDYGYTF
TRBV28,TRBJ2-7,once,-,TGTGCCAGCAGTTTCGTCGGGGGGCGCCACGAGCAGTACTTC,CASSFVGGRHEQYF
TRBV7-2,TRBJ2-1,-,-,TGTGCCAGCAGAGCTCTCTACGGGGGAGCCCACAATGAGCAGTTCTTC,CASRALYGGAHNEQFF
TRBV12-5,TRBJ2-3,once,TRBD2,TGTGCTAGTACGGGGGGTGTCGTAACAGATACGCAGTATTTT,CASTGGVVTDTQYF
TRBV28,TRBJ2-1,-,TRBD2,TGTGCCAGCAGCCCAATAGGACTAGCGGGAGGGAATGAGCAGTTCTTC,CASSPIGLAGGNEQFF
TRBV7-9,TRBJ1-4,once,-,TGTGCCAGCAGCTTCTCGAGGGTGGATGAAAAACTGTTTTTT,CASSFSRVDEKLFF
TRBV7-9,TRBJ2-1,-,TRBD2,TGTGCCAGCAGCCACCGACTAGCGGAGAATAATGAGCAGTTCTTC,CASSHRLAENNEQFF
TRBV19,TRBJ1-2,-,-,TGTGCCAGTAAGGGGGTCTATGGCTACACCTTC,CASKGVYGYTF
TRBV6-1,TRBJ2-1,-,-,TGTGCCAGCAGTGAAGCTGTAGGCAGGGTTGGCAATGAGCAGTTCTTC,CASSEAVGRVGNEQFF
TRBV4-1,TRBJ2-6,once,-,TGCGCCAGCAGCCAAGTATTCGGGACACATCGCTCTGGGGCCAACGTCCTGACTTTC,CASSQVFGTHRSGANVLTF
TRBV19,TRBJ1-1,-,-,TGTGCCAGTAGTATAGGAGCAGGCACCTACGTAGCGGACACTGAAGCTTTCTTT,CASSIGAGTYVADTEAFF
TRBV13,TRBJ2-7,-,TRBD1,TGTGCCAGCAGCTTAGGCCCGACAGGGGGGATCTACGAGCAGTACTTC,CASSLGPTGGIYEQYF
TRBV7-2,TRBJ2-7,-,-,TGTGCCAGCAGCCGTAGACAGTCCTACGAGCAGTACTTC,CASSRRQSYEQYF
TRBV7-9,TRBJ2-2,-,-,TGTGCCAGCAGCTTAAGTGGGGCGGGGGAGCTGTTTTTT,CASSLSGAGELFF
TRBV4-3,TRBJ2-4,-,-,TGCGCCAGCAGCCAAGATCTGGGGGGAAGCATTCAGTACTTC,CASSQDLGGSIQYF
TRBV4-3,TRBJ2-7,-,TRBD2,TGCGCCAGCAGCCAAGATCGTGGGAGACTAGCGGGAGTAAACTACGAGCAGTACTTC,CASSQDRGRLAGVNYEQYF
TRBV6-1,TRBJ2-5,-,-,TGTGCCAGCAGTGAAGCCCGGGGGGCAAGAGAGACCCAGTACTTC,CASSEARGARETQYF
TRBV10-3,TRBJ2-7,-,TRBD2,TGTGCCATCAGTGATCCTCTAGCGGGCGTTACCACCGAGCAGTACTTC,CAISDPLAGVTTEQYF
TRBV4-1,TRBJ1-1,few,-,TGCGCCAGCAGCCAAGTTGGGGCTAACACTGAAGCTTTCTTT,CASSQVGANTEAFF
TRBV3-1/TRBV3-2,TRBJ1-2,-,-,TGTGCCAGCAGCCAACTCCCCCCCTCTGTAGGAGGGTGGGTCTATGGCTACACCTTC,CASSQLPPSVGGWVYGYTF
TRBV19,TRBJ2-1,-,TRBD2,TGTGCCAGTAGTATATCCCTAGCGGGAGTAGGGAATGAGCAGTTCTTC,CASSISLAGVGNEQFF
TRBV5-6,TRBJ2-2,-,TRBD2,TGTGCCAGCAGCTTGGAGCTAGCGGGACGGAGCGGGGAGCTGTTTTTT,CASSLELAGRSGELFF
TRBV2,TRBJ1-2,-,TRBD1,TGTGCCGGGCGGACAGGGCAAAACTATGGCTACACCTTC,CAGRTGQNYGYTF
TRBV2,TRBJ2-2,-,-,TGTGCCAGCAGTGATTCAGCGACCGCCGGGGAGCTGTTTTTT,CASSDSATAGELFF
TRBV18,TRBJ2-2,-,-,TGTGCCAGCTCACCGGAAACAGGGTCGAACACCGGGGAGCTGTTTTTT,CASSPETGSNTGELFF
TRBV7-3,TRBJ2-1,-,-,TGTGCCAGCAGCCCGGGACTTCAGGGCAATGAGCAGTTCTTC,CASSPGLQGNEQFF
TRBV7-2,TRBJ2-1,-,TRBD2,TGTGCCAGCAGCTTAGAGGGACTAGCATACAATGAGCAGTTCTTC,CASSLEGLAYNEQFF
TRBV6-5,TRBJ2-1,-,-,TGTGCCAGCAGTTACCAGCGGAGCTACAATGAGCAGTTCTTC,CASSYQRSYNEQFF
TRBV11-2,TRBJ2-6,-,-,TGTGCCAGCAGACTTCCCTTCTCTGGGGCCAACGTCCTGACTTTC,CASRLPFSGANVLTF
TRBV6-5,TRBJ2-7,-,TRBD2,TGTGCCAGCAGTTACTCCGCTAGCGGCTCCTACGAGCAGTACTTC,CASSYSASGSYEQYF
TRBV2,TRBJ2-3,-,TRBD1,TGTGCCAGCAGTGAAGGGACAGGGATTAGGACGCAGTATTTT,CASSEGTGIRTQYF
TRBV13,TRBJ2-2,-,-,TGTGCCAGCAGCTTACCTAGCGAAAACACCGGGGAGCTGTTTTTT,CASSLPSENTGELFF
TRBV3-1/TRBV3-2,TRBJ1-2,-,-,TGTGCCAGCAGCCCCACTATGACAGATCTCTATAACTATGGCTACACCTTC,CASSPTMTDLYNYGYTF
TRBV19,TRBJ1-1,-,TRBD1,TGTGCCAGTAGTATACCGACAGGGGGACTGAACACTGAAGCTTTCTTT,CASSIPTGGLNTEAFF
TRBV13,TRBJ2-7,-,TRBD2,TGTGCCAGCAGCTCCACCGGGGCTAGCGGGGAAACCCTTATGCGAGTCCTCGAGCAGTACTTC,CASSSTGASGETLMRVLEQYF
TRBV10-3,TRBJ2-1,-,-,TGTGCCATCAGCGCGACTAGCTCCTACAATGAGCAGTTCTTC,CAISATSSYNEQFF
TRBV7-9,TRBJ2-1,-,TRBD2,TGTGCCAGCAGCTCCTCCGGACTAGCGGGAGGGCCCCCCAATGAGCAGTTCTTC,CASSSSGLAGGPPNEQFF
TRBV4-2,TRBJ2-3,-,TRBD2,TGTGCCAGCAGCCAAGAACTAGCGGGAGGGCCGACAGATACGCAGTATTTT,CASSQELAGGPTDTQYF
TRBV9,TRBJ2-1,-,-,TGTGCCAGCAGCCTCGGGGGAGAAGAGAATGAGCAGTTCTTC,CASSLGGEENEQFF